This TCR beta chain was recovered during a study of blood T cell repertoires in COVID-19 (TCRdb year 2020). Concerning the study at large: The collaborator samples originated in the United States, Italy and Spain and spanned the acute and convalescent phases of COVID-19. Nearly every sample came with metadata listing a de-identified subject ID, COVID-19 status, age in years and sex. The samples were drawn from the first 160 participants of the ongoing ImmuneRACE study and from 1,254 subjects provided by 6 global collaborators. The material from the prospective study consisted of cDNA or gDNA derived from T cells, B-cell-depleted T cells, or PBMCs. The repertoires were made available in a free public database intended to serve as a resource for research on the immune response to SARS-CoV-2. HLA class I and class II types, where available, came from metadata supplied by the sample provider rather than from assay-based typing. The dataset comprised deeply sampled blood TCRbeta repertoires from subjects exposed to, actively infected with, or recovered from COVID-19. Points the paper makes about the study in general: The quantity of clinical and demographic metadata differed by source and by participant and was supplied without curation.

Turning to this clone: This clone's antigen is unknown. No base-level quality is on record; no much larger clone is a single base apart.

The CDR3 starts with the cysteine, ends with the phenylalanine, and has 15 residues. Only the CDR3 DNA is retained, 45 bases long and in frame from the first base. The V end gives up 5 bases and the J end 5 bases, leaving 7 bases in the junction not matched to a gene. Looking up the germline V gene yields CDR1 MDHEN and CDR2 SYDVKM. TCRbeta CDR3 regions were amplified from genomic DNA using the immunoSEQ Assay, a bias-controlled multiplex PCR. The study's own analysis went as follows. Nucleated cell counts per sample were estimated from amplification of reference gene primers within the assay. Sequence reads were collapsed and filtered to measure the absolute abundance of every unique TCRbeta CDR3 rearrangement. For each sample, productive Simpson clonality was calculated by taking the square root of Simpson's diversity index across productive rearrangements. Held by TCRdb, this immuneACCESS table contains in-frame sequences only and omits some clones. Under half of the omission traces to an unresolved V gene where checked; the cause of the rest is unknown. From that table come the V and J calls and clone size; the DNA was used to work out D and trimming. Across this sample there are over 200,000 clones, with 65% to 90% seen only once. 5.1% of the sample is held by the ten biggest clonotypes.

Each collaborating institution followed its own protocols to collect whole blood in K2EDTA tubes. For TCRbeta analysis, collaborators shipped samples as frozen whole blood, isolated PBMCs, or DNA extracted from either of those sample types. This sequence uses TRBV28 and TRBJ1-4; 8 nucleotides in the junction match TRBD1. This clonotype was sampled from a human donor in a cohort sampled during active COVID-19. The sequenced material came from peripheral blood. This receptor has the CDR3 CASSTTGQANEKLFF. The DNA sequence is TGTGCCAGCAGTACGACGGGACAGGCGAATGAAAAACTGTTTTTT.